A single sample gave rise to the 21 T cell receptor beta chains below, sequenced in a study of tissue T cells after allogeneic stem cell transplantation. This sample's time point: mouse harvest day 14 after allogeneic transplant. Each mouse received 10^7 T-cell-depleted marrow cells plus 10^6 splenic CD5+ T cells by tail vein. TCRdb's copy holds only in-frame clones and misses some; the assay was immunoSEQ multiplex PCR. This table has just over 4,000 clones, around half appearing once. Material for sequencing was lymph node tissue. These receptor sequences come from a female BALB/c mouse given C57BL/6 T cells with graft-versus-host disease after an allogeneic hematopoietic cell transplant.

This clone was detected a few times. Genes and germline come from the mouse. The read terminates 1 residue ahead of where the CDR3 ends, so the germline J gene completes it. The chain is built from TRBV26 and TRBJ2-7, with 7 bases aligning to TRBD2. The CDR3 contains 13 residues. The germline V gene encodes CDR1 KGHPV and CDR2 FQNQEV (reference sequence). With V trimmed by 6 bases and J by 0 bases, 2 bases remained unmatched. This CDR3 reads CASRGTVSYEQYF. CDR3 DNA, as far as it was read: TGTGCCAGCAGGGGGACTGTCTCCTATGAACAGTAC.

Worth noting for this clone: The germline and genes are mouse ones. The read falls 1 residue short of the CDR3 end, and the missing part is taken from the germline J gene. The chain recombines TRBV14 with TRBJ1-3, with a weak D call TRBD1 (6 bases). Germline values: CDR1 SGHDT, CDR2 FRDEAV. V was shortened by 4 bases and J by 0 bases, with 11 bases between the two germline ends. CDR3 length: 15 amino acids. The chain's CDR3 is CASSPGHLSGNTLYF. The sequenced CDR3 bases are TGTGCCAGCAGTCCGGGACATCTTTCTGGAAATACGCTCTAT.

A remark on this clone: These gene names are mouse names. The CDR3 goes on 1 residue after the read ends, and that part is filled in from the germline J gene. The V gene is TRBV26, the J gene TRBJ1-1; the D is unclear. The CDR3 is 13 residues long. Trimming took 3 bases from V and 6 from J, leaving 11 bases between them. Germline CDR1 is KGHPV and CDR2 is FQNQEV (reference sequence). The sequenced CDR3 bases are TGTGCCAGCAGTCTACAGCCAAACGCAGAAGTCTTC. Amino acids: CASSLQPNAEVF. The entire CDR3 protein is CASSLQPNAEVFF.

By sample share, this clone is medium-sized (0.01 to 0.1%). Gene names are the mouse ones. The read falls 1 residue short of the CDR3 end, and the missing part is taken from the germline J gene. The chain uses TRBV13-2 and TRBJ2-5; D gene unclear. Germline CDR1 NNHNN, CDR2 SYGAGS (reference sequence). Trimming removed 2 bases from V and 0 bases from J, with 7 bases in between. The CDR3 spans 14 residues. The CDR3 DNA, read in part, is TGTGCCAGCGGTGAGCGGGGTAACCAAGACACCCAGTAC. Translated, it gives CASGERGNQDTQY. In full, the CDR3 reads CASGERGNQDTQYF.

This clone is large within its sample. The germline and genes are mouse ones. The CDR3 end is not reached by the read, which stops 1 residue before it; the germline J gene fills it in. V usage is TRBV16 and J usage is TRBJ2-7, with 7 positions matching TRBD1. The germline V gene encodes CDR1 SGHSA and CDR2 FRNQAP. CDR3 length equals 14 residues. V was pared by 1 base and J by 3 bases, with 3 bases of the junction left unmatched. The CDR3 loop is CASSLASGGYEQYF. The part of the CDR3 DNA that was read is TGTGCAAGCAGCTTAGCTTCAGGGGGCTATGAACAGTAC.

In regard to this clone: Genes and germline come from the mouse. The read ends 1 residue shy of where the CDR3 ends; the end is completed using the germline J gene. The chain employs TRBV12-2 and TRBJ2-3; 10 positions match TRBD2. The V and J ends lost 0 bases and 3 bases, in that order; junction bases with no gene match: 8. The CDR3 loop spans 17 amino acids. Germline-derived CDR1 and CDR2 are SGHLS and HYDKME. CDR3 residues: CASSLDLGGRRAETLYF. The sequenced CDR3 bases are TGTGCCAGCTCTCTCGATCTGGGGGGGCGAAGGGCAGAAACGCTGTAT. Filled out from reference TRBV12-2 and TRBJ2-3, the complete variable domain reads NSGVVQSPRYIIKGKGERSILKCIPISGHLSVAWYQQTQGQELKFFIQHYDKMERDKGNLPSRFSVQQFDDYHSEMNMSALELEDSAVYFCASSLDLGGRRAETLYFGSGTRLTVL.

This clone has only a few counts. Gene names are mouse gene names. The CDR3 goes on 1 residue after the read ends, and that part is filled in from the germline J gene. V gene TRBV26 combines with J gene TRBJ1-5; TRBD1 agrees at 7 bases. V lost 0 bases, J lost 3 bases, and 2 bases stayed unmatched. CDR1 KGHPV and CDR2 FQNQEV come from the germline V gene (reference sequence). CDR3 length: 15 residues. The sequenced part of the CDR3 DNA is TGTGCCAGCAGTCTGTCAAGGGGGCGCAACCAGGCTCCGCTT. Protein: CASSLSRGRNQAPL. The whole CDR3 protein reads CASSLSRGRNQAPLF.

As concerns this clone: The gene symbols are mouse symbols. The read ends 1 residue shy of where the CDR3 ends; the end is completed using the germline J gene. V is TRBV26 and J is TRBJ2-7; the D gene is possibly TRBD1 (7 bases). Trimming took off 2 bases at V and 6 bases at J, with 11 bases between the two ends. The germline V gene encodes CDR1 KGHPV and CDR2 FQNQEV (reference sequence). This CDR3 contains 13 residues. The CDR3 reads CASSLEGAGEQYF. The covered CDR3 bases are TGTGCCAGCAGTCTGGAGGGGGCGGGTGAACAGTAC.

Concerning this clone itself: The genes are named according to mouse. From the germline J gene comes the end of the CDR3, since the read stops 1 residue before it. J is TRBJ2-4 and V is TRBV26; D gene ambiguous. This CDR3 is 13 amino acids long. Germline lookup yields CDR1 KGHPV and CDR2 FQNQEV (reference sequence). V was shortened by 6 bases and J by 0 bases, with 7 bases between the two germline ends. Incomplete CDR3 DNA: TGTGCCAGCAGCGGAACTAGTCAAAACACCTTGTAC. This translates into CASSGTSQNTLY. The whole CDR3 sequence reads CASSGTSQNTLYF.

Comments on this clone: The gene names given are mouse names. The CDR3 end falls 1 residue outside the read, so it is completed with the germline J gene. The V call is TRBV13-2, the J call TRBJ2-2; 7 bases agree with TRBD2. The CDR3 is 14 amino acids. CDR1 and CDR2 (germline): NNHNN, SYGAGS (reference sequence). Trimming at V came to 3 bases and at J to 2 bases, leaving 1 base not matched to a gene. CDR3 protein: CASGAWGNTGQLYF. Partial CDR3 DNA: TGTGCCAGCGGTGCCTGGGGGAACACCGGGCAGCTCTAC.

This clone was seen more than once but under ten times. Mouse names are used for the genes. The CDR3 end falls 1 residue outside the read, so it is completed with the germline J gene. This chain uses TRBV15 with TRBJ1-3; D gene uncertain. Trimming pared 1 base from V and 0 bases from J, leaving 4 bases between. Germline assignment: CDR1 SGHND and CDR2 FRSKSL. The CDR3 extends over 14 amino acids. The CDR3: CASSLGDSGNTLYF. The sequenced CDR3 bases are TGTGCCAGCAGTTTAGGCGATTCTGGAAATACGCTCTAT. The whole variable domain, filled in from reference TRBV15 and TRBJ1-3, reads DAGVTQTPRHEVAEKGQTIILKCEPVSGHNDLFWYRQTKIQGLELLSYFRSKSLMEDGGAFKDRFKAEMLNSSFSTLKIQPTEPKDSAVYLCASSLGDSGNTLYFGEGSRLIVV.

Turning to this clone: Gene names and germline refer to mouse. The CDR3 end falls 1 residue outside the read, so it is completed with the germline J gene. This chain uses TRBV26 with TRBJ2-4, with 12 positions matching TRBD2. CDR1 and CDR2 (germline): KGHPV, FQNQEV (reference sequence). The CDR3 has 16 amino acids. Trimming cost V 6 bases and J 0 bases; bases outside gene matches: 4. The CDR3: CASSRLGGPSQNTLYF. CDR3 DNA, as far as it was read: TGTGCCAGCAGCCGACTGGGGGGGCCTAGTCAAAACACCTTGTAC.

Concerning this clone: Mouse gene names apply. Read coverage stops 1 residue before the CDR3 terminus; the germline J gene supplies the remainder. V and J are TRBV26 and TRBJ2-7; D is perhaps TRBD1 (6 bases). Between the trimmed V and J ends, which lost 4 bases and 3 bases, there was a span of 10 bases. The germline CDR1 and CDR2 sequences are KGHPV and FQNQEV (reference sequence). The CDR3 extends over 13 amino acids. CDR3: CASSPGQFYEQYF. Incomplete CDR3 DNA: TGTGCCAGCAGTCCGGGACAATTCTATGAACAGTAC.

With respect to this clone: Gene names refer to mouse genes. The CDR3 end lies 1 residue beyond the end of the read and is filled in from the germline J gene. The rearrangement links TRBV12-1 to TRBJ2-2; 7 bases fit TRBD1. Germline V CDR1 and CDR2: SGHSN, HYEKVE. J was trimmed by 3 bases and V by 0 bases; bases with no gene match: 3. The CDR3 extends over 15 amino acids. CDR3 protein: CASSLRQGDTGQLYF. The CDR3 DNA, read in part, is TGTGCCAGCTCTCTCCGACAGGGAGACACCGGGCAGCTCTAC.

A note on this clone: Mouse gene names apply. The read finishes 1 residue shy of the CDR3 end, and the germline J gene is used to complete it. This chain joins TRBV14 and TRBJ2-7, with D perhaps TRBD1 (5 bases). Germline V gene data show CDR1 as SGHDT and CDR2 as FRDEAV. This CDR3 has 12 amino acids. Trimming removed 2 bases at V and 6 bases at J, with 9 bases between. The CDR3 spells CASSFGRAEQYF. The CDR3 bases that were read are TGTGCCAGCAGTTTTGGCAGGGCTGAACAGTAC.

A word on this clone: The genes and germline here are from mouse. The CDR3 end is not reached by the read, which stops 1 residue before it; the germline J gene fills it in. The chain combines TRBV31 with TRBJ2-4; D is unresolved. The CDR3 contains 16 residues. The germline CDR1 and CDR2 sequences are GKSSPN and SITVG. V was trimmed by 0 bases and J by 0 bases, leaving 13 bases between them. The CDR3 loop is CAWSLEREYSQNTLYF. CDR3 DNA, as far as it was read: TGTGCCTGGAGTCTAGAGAGGGAATATAGTCAAAACACCTTGTAC.

This clone was observed a single time. The germline and genes are mouse ones. The missing CDR3 end, 1 residue past where the read stops, is filled in from the germline J gene. V gene TRBV26 combines with J gene TRBJ1-4; 7 bases are shared with TRBD1. Germline CDR1 is KGHPV and CDR2 is FQNQEV (reference sequence). This CDR3 contains 15 residues. V dropped 6 bases and J dropped 4; count of bases not matched to a gene: 8. The DNA read from the CDR3 is TGTGCCAGCAGCCTGACAGGGTGGAGCAACGAAAGATTATTT. It yields the protein CASSLTGWSNERLF. The full CDR3 protein is CASSLTGWSNERLFF. Looking up the rest from reference TRBV26 and TRBJ1-4 gives the full variable domain: NSKVIQTPRYLVKGQGQKAKMRCIPEKGHPVVFWYQQNKNNEFKFLINFQNQEVLQQIDMTEKRFSAECPSNSPCSLEIQSSEAGDSALYLCASSLTGWSNERLFFGHGTKLSVL.

This clone was detected a few times. All gene names here are mouse names. The read terminates 1 residue ahead of where the CDR3 ends, so the germline J gene completes it. V and J are TRBV29 and TRBJ1-5, with 7 bases aligning to TRBD1. Germline trimming cut 3 bases from V and 2 bases from J; bases unmatched to any gene: 1. This CDR3 has 14 residues. Looked up from germline, CDR1 is MSHET and CDR2 is SYDVDS. CDR3 DNA, as far as it was read: TGTGCTAGCAGTTTCACAGGGGACAACCAGGCTCCGCTT. Amino acid sequence: CASSFTGDNQAPL. Given in full, the CDR3 is CASSFTGDNQAPLF.

This clone has only a few counts. The gene names here belong to mouse. CDR3 DNA, as far as it was read: TGTGCCAGCAGCAGCGCAGGGAGGAACACAGAAGTCTTC. As protein: CASSSAGRNTEVF. The full CDR3 protein reads CASSSAGRNTEVFF. The rearrangement joins TRBV3 to TRBJ1-1; a possible D gene is TRBD1 (5 bases). The CDR3 end lies 1 residue beyond the end of the read and is filled in from the germline J gene. V was shortened by 5 bases and J by 1 base, with 11 bases between the two germline ends. This CDR3 comprises 14 residues. Germline CDR1 reads SNHLY; CDR2 reads FYNGKV (reference sequence). Based on the CDR3 plus reference TRBV3 and TRBJ1-1, the full variable domain is GPKVLQIPSHQIIDMGQMVTLNCDPVSNHLYFYWYKQILGQQMEFLVNFYNGKVMEKSKLFKDQFSVERPDGSYFTLKIQPTALEDSAVYFCASSSAGRNTEVFFGKGTRLTVV.

In regard to this clone: Gene names denote mouse genes. Read sequence stops 1 residue before the CDR3 end, and the germline J gene provides the missing end. This rearrangement joins TRBV26 to TRBJ2-4, with TRBD2 matching over 8 bases. The germline CDR1 and CDR2 sequences are KGHPV and FQNQEV (reference sequence). This CDR3 region has 13 residues. With V trimmed by 2 bases and J by 10 bases, 5 bases remained unmatched. CDR3 DNA, as far as it was read: TGTGCCAGCAGTCTGGAGGACTGGGCGCCCTTGTAC. It codes for CASSLEDWAPLY. In full, the CDR3 is CASSLEDWAPLYF. Supplemented by reference TRBV26 and TRBJ2-4, the full variable domain reads NSKVIQTPRYLVKGQGQKAKMRCIPEKGHPVVFWYQQNKNNEFKFLINFQNQEVLQQIDMTEKRFSAECPSNSPCSLEIQSSEAGDSALYLCASSLEDWAPLYFGAGTRLSVL.

This clone is classed as medium-sized (0.01 to 0.1%). Gene names are the mouse ones. The read gets to within 1 residue of the CDR3 end, and the germline J gene fills in the rest. This chain uses TRBV3 with TRBJ2-1; TRBD2 matches at 9 bases. From germline, CDR1 is SNHLY and CDR2 FYNGKV (reference sequence). The CDR3 has 14 amino acids. Trimming removed 3 bases from V and 6 bases from J; junction bases left unmatched: 3. The CDR3: CASSFLGGSAEQFF. CDR3 DNA (partial): TGTGCCAGCAGCTTCCTGGGGGGGAGTGCTGAGCAGTTC.